One TCR beta chain is described in this entry. Other DNA variants within this sample encode the same CDR3. The sample belongs to a study of T cell changes during pregnancy in multiple sclerosis. Repertoires were generated with immunoSEQ multiplex PCR, while TCRdb's copy carries only in-frame clones and drops some. Here the sample spans under 80,000 clones, approximately 92% being singletons. Germline loops: CDR1 MDHEN, CDR2 SYDVKM. Trimming left V 2 bases short and J 1 base short, with 6 bases between. The CDR3 length is 13 residues. The source material was peripheral blood, sampled after pregnancy. The sequence was obtained from a female donor in good health, enrolled as a control in a pregnancy study. V gene TRBV28 combines with J gene TRBJ2-7; D is undetermined. CDR3 DNA: TGTGCCAGCAGTTTACCGGGTTCCTACGAGCAGTACTTC. This encodes CASSLPGSYEQYF.